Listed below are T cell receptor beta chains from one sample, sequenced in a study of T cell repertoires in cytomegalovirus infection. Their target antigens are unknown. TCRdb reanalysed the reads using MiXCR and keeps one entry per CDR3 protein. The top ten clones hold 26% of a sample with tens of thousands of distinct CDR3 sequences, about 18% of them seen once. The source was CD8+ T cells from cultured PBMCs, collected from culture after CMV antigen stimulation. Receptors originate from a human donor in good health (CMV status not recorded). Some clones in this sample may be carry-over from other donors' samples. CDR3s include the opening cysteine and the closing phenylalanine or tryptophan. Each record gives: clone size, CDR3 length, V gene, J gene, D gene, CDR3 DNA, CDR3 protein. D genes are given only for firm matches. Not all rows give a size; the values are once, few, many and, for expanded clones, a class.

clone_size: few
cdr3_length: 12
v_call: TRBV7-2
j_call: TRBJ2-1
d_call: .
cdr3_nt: TGTGCCAGCGGGGGCGCTTGGGATGAGCAGTTCTTC
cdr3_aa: CASGGAWDEQFF

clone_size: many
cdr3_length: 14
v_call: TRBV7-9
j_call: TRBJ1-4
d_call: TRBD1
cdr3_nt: TGTGCCAGCAGCCACCCGGGACAGGGTGAAAAACTGTTTTTT
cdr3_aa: CASSHPGQGEKLFF

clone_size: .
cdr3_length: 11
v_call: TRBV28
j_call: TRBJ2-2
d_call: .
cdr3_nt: TGTGCCAGCAGTTTAGGTTGGGAGCTGTTTTTT
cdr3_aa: CASSLGWELFF

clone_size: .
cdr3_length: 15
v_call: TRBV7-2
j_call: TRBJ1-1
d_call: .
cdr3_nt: TGTGCCAGCAGCTTAGCGCCGGGGTTATGGGCTGAAGCTTTCTTT
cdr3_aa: CASSLAPGLWAEAFF

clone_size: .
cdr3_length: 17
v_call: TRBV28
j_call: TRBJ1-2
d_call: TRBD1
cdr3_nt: TGTGCCAGCAGTTTTGGGACAGGGGATCACGGTCTCTATGGCTACACCTTC
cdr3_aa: CASSFGTGDHGLYGYTF

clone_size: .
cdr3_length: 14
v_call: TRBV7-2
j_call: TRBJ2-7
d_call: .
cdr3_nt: TGTGCCAGCAGCTTAGATAAGGGAACCTACGAGCAGTACTTC
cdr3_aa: CASSLDKGTYEQYF

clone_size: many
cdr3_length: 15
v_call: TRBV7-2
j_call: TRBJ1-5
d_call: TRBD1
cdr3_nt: TGTGCCAGCAGCTCCATAGGGGACAGGACGTTCCCCCAGCATTTT
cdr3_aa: CASSSIGDRTFPQHF

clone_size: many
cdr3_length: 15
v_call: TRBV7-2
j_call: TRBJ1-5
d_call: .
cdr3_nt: TGTGCCAGCAGCCTGGACCGGTATGGCAATCAGCCCCAGCATTTT
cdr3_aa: CASSLDRYGNQPQHF

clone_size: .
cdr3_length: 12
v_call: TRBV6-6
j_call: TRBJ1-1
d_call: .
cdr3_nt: TGTGCCAGCACTACACGGGCGGACAGTGCTTTCTTT
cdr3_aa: CASTTRADSAFF

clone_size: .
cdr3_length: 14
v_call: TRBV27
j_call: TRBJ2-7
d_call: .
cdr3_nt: TGTGCCAGCAGTTTACGGCAGGGATCCTACGAGCAGTACTTC
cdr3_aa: CASSLRQGSYEQYF

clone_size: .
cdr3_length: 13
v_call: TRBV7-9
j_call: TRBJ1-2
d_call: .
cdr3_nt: TGTGCCAGCAGCTTGCAGGGTATCTATGGCTACACCTTC
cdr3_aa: CASSLQGIYGYTF

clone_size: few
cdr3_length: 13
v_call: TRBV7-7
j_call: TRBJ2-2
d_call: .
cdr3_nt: TGTGCCAGCAGCTTTGGGACAACCGGGGAGCTGTTTTTT
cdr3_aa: CASSFGTTGELFF

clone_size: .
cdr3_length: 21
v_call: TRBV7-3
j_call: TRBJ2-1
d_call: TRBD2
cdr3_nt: TGTGCCAGCAGCTTAACAACGGCGTTTCGGACTAGCGGGAGGGCGGGCGATGAGCAGTTCTTC
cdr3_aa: CASSLTTAFRTSGRAGDEQFF

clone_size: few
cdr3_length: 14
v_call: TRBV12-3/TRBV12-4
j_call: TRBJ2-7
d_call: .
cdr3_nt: TGTGCCAGCAGTTCCTGGACAGAAAGGGACGAGCAGTACTTC
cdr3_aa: CASSSWTERDEQYF

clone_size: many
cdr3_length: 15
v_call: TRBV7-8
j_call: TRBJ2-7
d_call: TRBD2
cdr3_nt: TGTGCCAGCAGCTTGGACCCGACTAGCGGTTACGAGCAGTACTTC
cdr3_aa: CASSLDPTSGYEQYF

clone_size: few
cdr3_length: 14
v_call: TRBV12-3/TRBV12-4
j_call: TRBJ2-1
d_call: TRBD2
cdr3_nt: TGTGCCAGCAAGACTAGCGGGAGGGGCAATGAGCAGTTCTTC
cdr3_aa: CASKTSGRGNEQFF

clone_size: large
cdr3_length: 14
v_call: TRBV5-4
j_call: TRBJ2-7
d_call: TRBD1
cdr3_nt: TGTGCCAGCGGCGACAGGGACAGCTCCTACGAGCAGTACTTC
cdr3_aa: CASGDRDSSYEQYF

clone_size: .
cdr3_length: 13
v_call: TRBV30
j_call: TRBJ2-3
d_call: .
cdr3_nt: TGTGCCTGGAGTGTTCAGGGGACAGATACGCAGTATTTT
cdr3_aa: CAWSVQGTDTQYF

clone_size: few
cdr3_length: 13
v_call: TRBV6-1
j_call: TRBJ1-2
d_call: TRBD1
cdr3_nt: TGTGCCAGCAGTATTGGGACAGGGTCTGGCTACACCTTC
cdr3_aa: CASSIGTGSGYTF

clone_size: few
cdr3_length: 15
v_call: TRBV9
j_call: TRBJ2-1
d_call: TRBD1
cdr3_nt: TGTGCCAGCAGCGTAGGGACAGGGGGCAAGAATGAGCAGTTCTTC
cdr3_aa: CASSVGTGGKNEQFF

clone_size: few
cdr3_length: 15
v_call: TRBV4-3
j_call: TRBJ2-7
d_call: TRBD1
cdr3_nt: TGCGCCAGCAGCCAACACCGGGACAGGGGACGCGAGCAGTACTTC
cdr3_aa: CASSQHRDRGREQYF

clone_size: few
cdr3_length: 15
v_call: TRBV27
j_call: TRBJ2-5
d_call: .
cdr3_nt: TGTGCCAGCAGTTTAGGGGCCGCCGGGACCGGGGCCCAGTACTTC
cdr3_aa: CASSLGAAGTGAQYF

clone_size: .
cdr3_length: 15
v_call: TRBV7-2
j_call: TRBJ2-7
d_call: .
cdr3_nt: TGTGCCAGCAGCCCCGCGTCCAGCATTCTCTACGAGCAGTACTTC
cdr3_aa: CASSPASSILYEQYF

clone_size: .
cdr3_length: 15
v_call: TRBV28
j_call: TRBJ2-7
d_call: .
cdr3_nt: TGTGCCAGCAGTTTCAATTCTAGGGGGGTGGGCGAGCAGTACTTC
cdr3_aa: CASSFNSRGVGEQYF

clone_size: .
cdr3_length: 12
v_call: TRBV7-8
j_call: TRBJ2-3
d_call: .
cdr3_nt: TGTGCCAGCAGCGGATGGGACTTTGAGGAGTATTTT
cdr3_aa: CASSGWDFEEYF

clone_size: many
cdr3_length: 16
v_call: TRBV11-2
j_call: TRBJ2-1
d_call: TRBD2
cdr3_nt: TGTGCCAGCAGCCCCCATAGCGGGAGGGCAGGGAATGAGCAGTTCTTC
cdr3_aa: CASSPHSGRAGNEQFF

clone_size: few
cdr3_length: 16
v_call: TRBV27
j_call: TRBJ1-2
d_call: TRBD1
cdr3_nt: TGTGCCAGCAGTTTATCAAAAGGAGGACAGGGAGCTGGCTACACCTTC
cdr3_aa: CASSLSKGGQGAGYTF

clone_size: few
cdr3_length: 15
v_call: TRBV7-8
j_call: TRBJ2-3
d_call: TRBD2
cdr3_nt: TGTGCCAGCAGCCTCTTAGCGGGGAGCACAGATACGCAGTATTTT
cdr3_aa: CASSLLAGSTDTQYF

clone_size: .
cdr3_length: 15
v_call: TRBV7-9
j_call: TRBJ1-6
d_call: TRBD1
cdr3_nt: TGTGCCACCCACGCAGGGGGAACCTATAATTCACCCCTCCACTTT
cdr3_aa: CATHAGGTYNSPLHF

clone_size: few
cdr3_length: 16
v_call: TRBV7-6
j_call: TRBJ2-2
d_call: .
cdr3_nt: TGTGCCAGCAGCCCTCGCCCGGGCAGTTCTACCGGGGAGCTGTTTTTT
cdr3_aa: CASSPRPGSSTGELFF

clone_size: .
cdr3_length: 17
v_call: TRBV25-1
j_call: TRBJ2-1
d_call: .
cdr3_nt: TGTGCCAGCAGTGAATATCGGAGGGCAGAGAGTTACAATGAGCAGTTCTTC
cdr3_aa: CASSEYRRAESYNEQFF

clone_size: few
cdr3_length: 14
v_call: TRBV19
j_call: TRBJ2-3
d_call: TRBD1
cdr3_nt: TGTACCAGTAGTATTCGGCAGGGGGAAGATACGCAGTATTTT
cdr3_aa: CTSSIRQGEDTQYF

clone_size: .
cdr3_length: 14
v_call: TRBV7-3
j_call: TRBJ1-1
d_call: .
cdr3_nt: TGTGCCAGCAGCCCTGGGGAGGGGAACACTGAAGCTTTCTTT
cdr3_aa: CASSPGEGNTEAFF

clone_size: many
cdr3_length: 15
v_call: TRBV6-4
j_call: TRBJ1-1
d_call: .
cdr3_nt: TGTGCCAGCAGAGTCAGGGGTGATGAGAACACTGAAGCTTTCTTT
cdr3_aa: CASRVRGDENTEAFF

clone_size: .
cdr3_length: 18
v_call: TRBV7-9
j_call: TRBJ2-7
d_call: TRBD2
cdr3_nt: TGTGCCAGCAGCTCGCGGGGAGCGGGAGGCCCTCACTCCTACGAGCAGTACTTC
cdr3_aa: CASSSRGAGGPHSYEQYF

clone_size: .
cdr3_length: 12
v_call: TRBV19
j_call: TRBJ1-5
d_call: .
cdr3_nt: TGTGCCAGTAGTACGGGTGGACAGCCCCAGCATTTT
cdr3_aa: CASSTGGQPQHF

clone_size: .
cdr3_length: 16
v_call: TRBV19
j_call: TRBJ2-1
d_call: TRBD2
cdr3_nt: TGTGCCAGTAGCCTAGCGGGAGAACCCCGATATGGTGAGCAGTTCTTC
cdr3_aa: CASSLAGEPRYGEQFF

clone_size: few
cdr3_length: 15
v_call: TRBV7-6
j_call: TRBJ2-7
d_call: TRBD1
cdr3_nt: TGTGCCAGCAGCTATGGGACAGACAGCTCCTACGAGCAGTACTTC
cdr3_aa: CASSYGTDSSYEQYF

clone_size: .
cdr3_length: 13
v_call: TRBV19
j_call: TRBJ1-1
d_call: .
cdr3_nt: TGTGCCAGTAGTATACAGGAGGCCACTGAAGCTTTCTTT
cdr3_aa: CASSIQEATEAFF

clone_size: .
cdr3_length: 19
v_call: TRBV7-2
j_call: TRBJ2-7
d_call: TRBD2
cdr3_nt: TGTGCCAGCAGCTTAGAGGGGTTAGCGGGGGGTTCCACCCCTTACGAGCAGTACTTC
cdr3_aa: CASSLEGLAGGSTPYEQYF

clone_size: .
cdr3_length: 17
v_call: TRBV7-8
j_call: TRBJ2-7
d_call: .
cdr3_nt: TGTGCCAGCAGCGCTTCCGGCGGGGGCGCCAGCTTGTACGAGCAGTACTTC
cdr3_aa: CASSASGGGASLYEQYF

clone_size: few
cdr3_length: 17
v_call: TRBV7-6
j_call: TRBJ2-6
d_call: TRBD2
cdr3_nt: TGTGCCAGCAGCTTAGGGACTAGGCATTCTGGGGCCAACGTCCTGACTTTC
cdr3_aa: CASSLGTRHSGANVLTF

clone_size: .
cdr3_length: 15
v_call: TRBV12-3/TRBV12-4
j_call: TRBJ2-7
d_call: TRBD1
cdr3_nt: TGTGCCAGCAGTTTCACAGGGGATCTATCCTACGAGCAGTACTTC
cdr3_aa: CASSFTGDLSYEQYF

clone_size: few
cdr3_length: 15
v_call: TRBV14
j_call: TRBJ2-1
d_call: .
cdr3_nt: TGTGCCAGCAGCCAAGATAAGGGCTCCTACAATGAGCAGTTCTTC
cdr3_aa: CASSQDKGSYNEQFF

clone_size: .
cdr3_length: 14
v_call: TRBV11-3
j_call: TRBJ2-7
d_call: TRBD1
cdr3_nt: TGTGCCAGCAGCGACCGGGACAGTCCCCACGAGCAGTACTTC
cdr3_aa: CASSDRDSPHEQYF

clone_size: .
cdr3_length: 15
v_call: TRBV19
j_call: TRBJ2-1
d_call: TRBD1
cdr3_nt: TGTGCCAGTAGTATGGGGACAGGGTATAGCAATGAGCAGTTCTTC
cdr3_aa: CASSMGTGYSNEQFF

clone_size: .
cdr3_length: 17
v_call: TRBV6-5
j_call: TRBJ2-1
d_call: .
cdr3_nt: TGTGCCAGCAGCTATAGGGGGGCGGGGGCTGCCTACAATGAGCAGTTCTTC
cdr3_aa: CASSYRGAGAAYNEQFF

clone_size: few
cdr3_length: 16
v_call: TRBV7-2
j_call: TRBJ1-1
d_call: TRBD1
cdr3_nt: TGTGCCAGCAGCTTCCGGGACAGGGGGTTCAATAGGGAAGCTTTCTTT
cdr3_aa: CASSFRDRGFNREAFF

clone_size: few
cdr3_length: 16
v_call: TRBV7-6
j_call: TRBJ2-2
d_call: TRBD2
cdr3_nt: TGTGCCAGCAGAACCGAGGTAGCGGGAAACACCGGGGAGCTGTTTTTT
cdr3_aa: CASRTEVAGNTGELFF

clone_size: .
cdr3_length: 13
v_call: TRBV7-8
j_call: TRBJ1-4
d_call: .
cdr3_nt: TGTGCCAGCAGCAGCGAGGGGCGTGAAAAACTGTTTTTT
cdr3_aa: CASSSEGREKLFF

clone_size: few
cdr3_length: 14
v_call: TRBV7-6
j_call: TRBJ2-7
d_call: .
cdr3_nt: TGTGCCAGCAGCTTAAGCCCCGGGAATGGCGAGCAGTACTTC
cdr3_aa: CASSLSPGNGEQYF